This T cell receptor beta chain was sequenced in a study of memory CD4+ T cells and cytomegalovirus serostatus. As for the study in general: Donors were healthy Belgian adults, 9 or 10 CMV seropositive and under 30 seronegative.

General study points: CD4+ memory repertoires contained about 40% of the roughly 150 reported CMV TCRbeta sequences.

Single viable CD3+CD4+CD8-CD45RO+ cells were sorted as the memory CD4+ T cells. The data were produced by immunoSEQ multiplex PCR, yet TCRdb's version contains in-frame clones alone and is incomplete. The sample carries 55,000 to 65,000 clones, approximately 82% recorded once. Comments on this clone: Antigen unknown.

The sample was memory CD4+ T cells from blood. This receptor was identified in an adult in good health and CMV-seronegative. Some clones in this sample may be carry-over from other donors' samples.

The CDR3: CASSVRGQGTEAFF. For the CDR3, the DNA is TGTGCCAGCAGCGTCAGGGGGCAGGGCACTGAAGCTTTCTTT. V is TRBV5-4 and J is TRBJ1-1; TRBD1 matches 8 bases. This CDR3 comprises 14 residues. V lost 4 bases to trimming and J lost 4 bases; unmatched junction nucleotides: 6. Looked up from germline, CDR1 is SGHNT and CDR2 is YYREEE (reference sequence).